This passage covers 28 T cell receptor beta chains from one sample sequenced in a study of CD4+ T cells in melanoma. The protocol was immunoSEQ multiplex PCR, while the TCRdb copy is restricted to in-frame clones and leaves out a portion. The table lists some 110,000 clones, approximately 92% of them singletons. The sequenced sample consisted of peripheral blood. Receptors were obtained from a human donor with melanoma.

This chain connects TRBV28 to TRBJ2-7; 7 bases are shared with TRBD2. CDR3 length equals 15 residues. Trimming at V came to 10 bases and at J to 2 bases, leaving 14 bases not matched to a gene. Germline V gene lookup returns CDR1 MDHEN and CDR2 SYDVKM. The CDR3 nucleotides read TGTGCCACCTCCAGGGCGGGGGAAGTTGCCTACGAGCAGTACTTC. Translated: CATSRAGEVAYEQYF.

The chain carries TRBV7-2 and TRBJ2-2; D remains ambiguous. There are 14 residues in the CDR3. The ends were cut back, 8 bases at V and 6 bases at J, with 16 bases in the middle. The germline CDR1 and CDR2 sequences are SGHTA and FQGNSA. CDR3 protein: CASGPDSGAGELFF. The CDR3 nucleotides read TGTGCCAGCGGCCCTGACTCCGGAGCCGGGGAGCTGTTTTTT.

The CDR3 coding sequence is TGTGCCAGCAGCTCCATCAGGGGGAACAATGAGCAGTTCTTC. This codes for CASSSIRGNNEQFF. The rearrangement joins TRBV11-3 to TRBJ2-1; the match to TRBD1 covers 7 bases. With V trimmed by 4 bases and J by 5 bases, 5 bases remained unmatched. This CDR3 contains 14 residues. Germline CDR1 reads SGHNT; CDR2 reads YENEEA.

V is TRBV5-4 and J is TRBJ2-2; 8 bases line up with TRBD2. The CDR3 sequence is 16 residues long. In germline, CDR1 is SGHNT, CDR2 YYREEE (reference sequence). Trimming took 3 bases from V and 3 from J; bases not matched to a gene: 7. CDR3 in amino acids: CASSSAGTRDTGELFF. CDR3 nucleotide sequence: TGTGCCAGCAGCTCGGCCGGGACTAGGGACACCGGGGAGCTGTTTTTT.

This rearrangement joins TRBV7-2 to TRBJ1-6, with D perhaps matching TRBD1 (6 bases). Trimming stripped 8 bases from V and 6 bases from J, with 14 bases between. The germline V gene encodes CDR1 SGHTA and CDR2 FQGNSA. The CDR3 is 14 amino acids. The CDR3 region is CASGRGAGNSPLHF. The CDR3 DNA reads as TGTGCCAGCGGACGGGGGGCCGGTAATTCACCCCTCCACTTT.

Of note for this clone: Compared with germline, one end of the junction differs, possibly owing to a read error. The chain recombines TRBV27 with TRBJ2-5, with a tentative D call TRBD1 (6 bases). Germline lookup yields CDR1 MNHEY and CDR2 SMNVEV (reference sequence). The CDR3 has 13 residues. CDR3 bases: TGTGCCAGCAGCTCTTCTTCTTCAGGGCACAGGGACTTC. It codes for CASSSSSSGHRDF.

The chain links TRBV4-3 to TRBJ2-7; 7 positions match TRBD1. Germline trimming cut 5 bases from V and 4 bases from J; bases unmatched to any gene: 11. Germline-derived CDR1 and CDR2 are LGHNA and YSLEER. The CDR3 has 15 amino acids. CDR3 in DNA: TGCGCCAGCAGCTCACGAGCAGGGGGAATTTACGAGCAGTACTTC. Residues: CASSSRAGGIYEQYF.

Only one count was recorded for this clone. The gene calls are TRBV9 and TRBJ1-1; D not resolved. This CDR3 is built from 14 residues. Per germline, CDR1 SGDLS and CDR2 YYNGEE. Trimming cost V 0 bases and J 0 bases, with 6 bases left between them. The CDR3 spells CASSVDRMNTEAFF. CDR3 sequence (DNA): TGTGCCAGCAGCGTAGACAGAATGAACACTGAAGCTTTCTTT.

CDR3 sequence reads: CASSLFPPGLMTGELFF. DNA for the CDR3: TGCGCCAGCAGCTTGTTTCCCCCAGGGCTAATGACCGGGGAGCTGTTTTTT. The gene calls are TRBV5-1 and TRBJ2-2; D is perhaps TRBD1 (5 bases). CDR1 is SGHRS, CDR2 YFSETQ, per germline. This CDR3 contains 17 residues. The V and J ends lost 1 base and 5 bases respectively, with 18 bases between them.

The chain uses TRBV5-4 and TRBJ2-3; either TRBD1 or TRBD2 may supply D (6 bases each). Trimming removed 0 bases at V and 6 bases at J, with 17 bases between. CDR1 and CDR2 from the germline V gene are SGHNT and YYREEE (reference sequence). The CDR3 loop spans 16 amino acids. CDR3 loop: CASSLGNQGTGDTQYF. CDR3 DNA: TGTGCCAGCAGCTTGGGGAACCAGGGGACTGGGGATACGCAGTATTTT. Variable domain in full (rest from reference TRBV5-4 and TRBJ2-3): ETGVTQSPTHLIKTRGQQVTLRCSSQSGHNTVSWYQQALGQGPQFIFQYYREEENGRGNFPPRFSGLQFPNYSSELNVNALELDDSALYLCASSLGNQGTGDTQYFGPGTRLTVL.

The J gene is TRBJ2-5, the V gene TRBV18; 7 nucleotides match TRBD1. The V gene's germline CDR1 is KGHSH and CDR2 LQKENI. V trimming: 6 bases; J trimming: 3 bases; junction bases outside the gene matches: 1. This CDR3 is 12 amino acids long. The CDR3 DNA reads TGTGCCAGCTCGGGACAGAAAGAGACCCAGTACTTC. Its protein product is CASSGQKETQYF.

This chain links TRBV10-3 with TRBJ2-1; D tentatively reads TRBD1 or TRBD2 (5 bases each). This CDR3 contains 14 residues. The germline V and J ends were trimmed by 4 bases and 4 bases, with 11 bases remaining between them. Germline assignment: CDR1 ENHRY and CDR2 SYGVKD. CDR3 coding DNA: TGTGCCATCAGTGGAGGGCAGGGATACAATGAGCAGTTCTTC. It is translated as CAISGGQGYNEQFF.

J is TRBJ2-1 and V is TRBV7-3; D might be TRBD2 (6 bases). The CDR3 loop spans 15 amino acids. Looked up from germline, CDR1 is SGHTA and CDR2 is FQGTGA. Trimming removed 5 bases at V and 9 bases at J, with 20 bases between. CDR3 in amino acids: CASSPVLAVSSEQFF. Written as DNA, the CDR3 is TGTGCCAGCAGCCCCGTACTAGCCGTATCCAGTGAGCAGTTCTTC.

The rearrangement links TRBV7-2 to TRBJ2-2, with unresolved D. This CDR3 spans 13 amino acids. CDR1 and CDR2 from the germline V gene are SGHTA and FQGNSA. Trimming removed 0 bases from V and 4 bases from J, with 3 bases in between. DNA of the CDR3: TGTGCCAGCAGCTTAGCAGTCACCGGGGAGCTGTTTTTT. Residues: CASSLAVTGELFF.

The gene calls are TRBV19 and TRBJ2-2; TRBD1 might be the D (5 bases). Germline V gives CDR1 LNHDA, CDR2 SQIVND (reference sequence). Trimming took off 6 bases at V and 0 bases at J, with 11 bases between the two ends. The CDR3 is made up of 15 amino acids. The CDR3 DNA sequence: TGTGCCAGTAGCCTCCGGACATCGAACACCGGGGAGCTGTTTTTT. Encoded protein: CASSLRTSNTGELFF.

The V call is TRBV6-5, the J call TRBJ2-7; 8 nucleotides align to TRBD1. The CDR3 is made up of 14 amino acids. V was clipped by 5 bases and J by 4 bases; unmatched bases: 7. CDR1 MNHEY and CDR2 SVGAGI come from the germline V gene. The CDR3 DNA follows: TGTGCCAGCAGTCCCGGGACAGGCGTGTACGAGCAGTACTTC. Amino acids: CASSPGTGVYEQYF.

A single count supports this clone. V usage is TRBV7-2 and J usage is TRBJ2-7; a weak D match, TRBD2 (6 bases). Trimming left V 1 base short and J 8 bases short, with 12 bases between. The CDR3 spans 13 residues. Germline CDR1 and CDR2: SGHTA and FQGNSA. CDR3 bases: TGTGCCAGCAGCTTAGAGACTAGAAGACAGCAGTACTTC. Translated, it gives CASSLETRRQQYF.

CDR3 coding DNA: TGTGCCAGCTCACTAAACGCAGCCGGGACAGGGTCCGGGGGAAACACCATATATTTT. Amino acids: CASSLNAAGTGSGGNTIYF. The chain recombines TRBV18 with TRBJ1-3, with 9 positions matching TRBD1. The CDR3 has 19 amino acids. Germline values: CDR1 KGHSH, CDR2 LQKENI. With 4 bases clipped from V and 4 bases from J, the junction kept 17 bases outside the gene matches.

Turning to this clone: The junction shows a germline mismatch at one end, possibly a read error. The chain is built from TRBV15 and TRBJ2-3; D is uncertain. Germline V gives CDR1 LNHNV, CDR2 YYDKDF (reference sequence). The CDR3 spans 16 residues. The CDR3 here is CTTSSDSAARTDTQYF. Here the CDR3 DNA reads TGTACCACCAGCTCTGATTCCGCGGCTCGCACAGATACGCAGTATTTT.

V is TRBV5-5 and J is TRBJ2-7; D possibly matches TRBD1 or TRBD2 (5 bases each). The germline V and J ends were trimmed by 0 bases and 6 bases, with 13 bases remaining between them. The germline CDR1 and CDR2 sequences are SGHKS and YYEKEE (reference sequence). The CDR3 loop spans 14 amino acids. CDR3 amino acids: CASSLAGTTSEQYF. The CDR3 bases are TGTGCCAGCAGCTTGGCCGGGACCACCAGCGAGCAGTACTTC.

This clone was seen only once. The V and J genes are TRBV18 and TRBJ1-1; no clear D gene. Germline V gene sequence: CDR1 KGHSH, CDR2 LQKENI. Trimming stripped 8 bases from V and 3 bases from J, with 13 bases between. The CDR3 runs 13 residues. CDR3 amino acids: CASMYGVDTEAFF. The CDR3 DNA reads as TGTGCCAGCATGTATGGGGTGGACACTGAAGCTTTCTTT. Complete variable domain (other parts from reference TRBV18 and TRBJ1-1): NAGVMQNPRHLVRRRGQEARLRCSPMKGHSHVYWYRQLPEEGLKFMVYLQKENIIDESGMPKERFSAEFPKEGPSILRIQQVVRGDSAAYFCASMYGVDTEAFFGQGTRLTVV.

This chain connects TRBV7-9 to TRBJ2-2; no clear D gene. V lost 3 bases to trimming and J lost 4 bases, with 9 bases between them. Germline CDR1 is SEHNR and CDR2 is FQNEAQ (reference sequence). CDR3 size: 14 residues. The CDR3 is CASSFRNPTGELFF. In nucleotides, the CDR3 is TGTGCCAGCAGCTTCAGAAATCCCACCGGGGAGCTGTTTTTT.

The chain joins TRBV5-1 to TRBJ2-3; D is undetermined. The CDR3 runs to 14 residues. Per the germline V gene, CDR1 is SGHRS and CDR2 is YFSETQ. Trimming stripped 1 base from V and 0 bases from J, with 6 bases between. CDR3 coding DNA: TGCGCCAGCAGCTTGACGGTTAGCACAGATACGCAGTATTTT. Translated: CASSLTVSTDTQYF.

This chain links TRBV4-2 with TRBJ2-4, with 11 positions matching TRBD2. Germline V gene data show CDR1 as LGHNA and CDR2 as YNFKEQ. The CDR3 spans 13 residues. V lost 5 bases to trimming and J lost 8 bases; unmatched junction nucleotides: 2. Written as DNA, the CDR3 is TGTGCCAGCAGCTTTAGCGGGGGGGACATTCAGTACTTC. It codes for CASSFSGGDIQYF.

The J gene is TRBJ2-5, the V gene TRBV29-1; a possible D gene is TRBD2 (5 bases). The J call is uncertain, as TRBJ2-7 better fits the DNA end. Germline V gene sequence: CDR1 SQVTM, CDR2 ANQGSEA. The length of the CDR3 is 16 residues. Here the CDR3 reads CSVEIMGADMNYEQYF. The CDR3 DNA sequence: TGCAGCGTTGAGATCATGGGAGCAGATATGAATTACGAGCAGTACTTC.

This chain links TRBV5-4 with TRBJ1-1; a weak D match, TRBD1 (5 bases). The CDR3 loop spans 20 amino acids. The V end lost 4 bases, the J end lost 4 bases, and 32 bases lay between the germline ends. Germline CDR1 SGHNT, CDR2 YYREEE (reference sequence). This chain's CDR3 is CASSPGTGWVRGLVGTEAFF. CDR3 sequence (DNA): TGTGCCAGCAGCCCCGGGACTGGTTGGGTTCGAGGACTGGTGGGCACTGAAGCTTTCTTT.

V is TRBV7-2 and J is TRBJ2-3; 10 bases align to TRBD2. Germline lookup yields CDR1 SGHTA and CDR2 FQGNSA. The ends lost 5 bases at V and 0 bases at J; junction bases unmatched: 14. The CDR3 loop spans 19 amino acids. The CDR3 is CASSTTRVLAGASTDTQYF. The CDR3 bases are TGTGCCAGCAGCACAACAAGAGTCCTAGCGGGGGCTAGCACAGATACGCAGTATTTT.

This rearrangement joins TRBV19 to TRBJ2-2; D gene unclear. The CDR3 contains 15 residues. Per germline, CDR1 LNHDA and CDR2 SQIVND (reference sequence). Trimming shortened V by 5 bases and J by 2 bases, and 12 bases separated the two germline ends. This CDR3 reads CASSYDALNTGELFF. The CDR3 bases are TGTGCCAGTAGTTACGACGCACTTAACACCGGGGAGCTGTTTTTT.